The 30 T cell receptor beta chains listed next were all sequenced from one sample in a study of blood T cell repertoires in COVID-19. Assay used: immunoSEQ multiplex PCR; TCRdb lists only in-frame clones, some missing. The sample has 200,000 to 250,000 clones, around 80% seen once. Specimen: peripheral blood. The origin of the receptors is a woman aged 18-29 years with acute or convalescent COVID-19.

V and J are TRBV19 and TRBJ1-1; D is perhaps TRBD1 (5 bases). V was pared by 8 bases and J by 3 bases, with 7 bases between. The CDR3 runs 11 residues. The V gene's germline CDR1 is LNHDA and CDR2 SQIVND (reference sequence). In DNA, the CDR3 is TGTGCCAGTCAGGGCTACACTGAAGCTTTCTTT. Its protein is CASQGYTEAFF.

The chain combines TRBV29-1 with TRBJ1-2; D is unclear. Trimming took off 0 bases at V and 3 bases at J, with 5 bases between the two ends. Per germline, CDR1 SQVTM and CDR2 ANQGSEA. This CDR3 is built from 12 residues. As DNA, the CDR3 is TGCAGCGTTGAAGACAGTCACTATGGCTACACCTTC. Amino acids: CSVEDSHYGYTF.

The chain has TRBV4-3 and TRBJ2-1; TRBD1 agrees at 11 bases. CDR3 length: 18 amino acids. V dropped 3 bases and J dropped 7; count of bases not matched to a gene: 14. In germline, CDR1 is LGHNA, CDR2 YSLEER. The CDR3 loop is CASSQFLFRDRGKNEQFF. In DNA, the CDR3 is TGCGCCAGCAGCCAGTTTCTTTTCCGGGACAGGGGGAAAAATGAGCAGTTCTTC.

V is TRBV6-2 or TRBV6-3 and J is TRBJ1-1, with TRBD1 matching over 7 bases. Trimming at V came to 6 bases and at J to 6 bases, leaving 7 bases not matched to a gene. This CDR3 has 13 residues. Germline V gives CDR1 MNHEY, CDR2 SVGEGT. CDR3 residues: CASSLRQGPEAFF. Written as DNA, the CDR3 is TGTGCCAGCAGCCTTCGACAGGGCCCTGAAGCTTTCTTT.

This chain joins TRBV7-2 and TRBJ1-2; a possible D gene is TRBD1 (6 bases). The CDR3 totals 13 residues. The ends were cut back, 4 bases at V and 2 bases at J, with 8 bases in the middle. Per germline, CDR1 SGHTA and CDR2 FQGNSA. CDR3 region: CASSWTANYGYTF. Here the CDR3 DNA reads TGTGCCAGCAGCTGGACAGCAAACTATGGCTACACCTTC.

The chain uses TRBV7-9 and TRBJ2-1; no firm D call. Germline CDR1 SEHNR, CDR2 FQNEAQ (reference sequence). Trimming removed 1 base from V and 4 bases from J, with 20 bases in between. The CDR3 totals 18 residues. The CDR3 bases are TGTGCCAGCAGCTTAGAGTCAGTTTCCAACATCGAATACAATGAGCAGTTCTTC. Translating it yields CASSLESVSNIEYNEQFF.

The CDR3 DNA reads TGTGCCAGCAGTTTTTGGCAGAACAATGAGCAGTTCTTC. This gives the protein CASSFWQNNEQFF. V and J are TRBV28 and TRBJ2-1; D gene unclear. Germline lookup yields CDR1 MDHEN and CDR2 SYDVKM. This CDR3 spans 13 amino acids. The germline V and J ends were trimmed by 3 bases and 5 bases, with 8 bases remaining between them.

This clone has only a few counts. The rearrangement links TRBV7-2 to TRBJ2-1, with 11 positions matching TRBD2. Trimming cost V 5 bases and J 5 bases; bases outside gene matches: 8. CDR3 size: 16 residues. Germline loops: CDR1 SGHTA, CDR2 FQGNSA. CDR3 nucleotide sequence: TGTGCCAGCAGCAGTCCCGGGACTAGCGGACACAATGAGCAGTTCTTC. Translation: CASSSPGTSGHNEQFF.

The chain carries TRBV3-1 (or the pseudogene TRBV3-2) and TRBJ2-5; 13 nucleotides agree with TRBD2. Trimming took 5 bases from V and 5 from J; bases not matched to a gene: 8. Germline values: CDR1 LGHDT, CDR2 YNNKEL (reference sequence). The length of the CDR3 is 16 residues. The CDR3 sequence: CASSTWTSGSGETQYF. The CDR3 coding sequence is TGTGCCAGCAGCACTTGGACTAGCGGGAGTGGGGAGACCCAGTACTTC.

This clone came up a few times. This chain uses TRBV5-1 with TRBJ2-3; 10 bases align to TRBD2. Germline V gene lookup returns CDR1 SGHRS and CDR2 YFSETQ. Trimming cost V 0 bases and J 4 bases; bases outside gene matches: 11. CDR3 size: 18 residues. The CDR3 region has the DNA TGCGCCAGCAGCTTGGATCTCTGGGAGCGGGAGGGCCCAGATACGCAGTATTTT. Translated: CASSLDLWEREGPDTQYF. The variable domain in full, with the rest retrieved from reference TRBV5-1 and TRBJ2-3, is KAGVTQTPRYLIKTRGQQVTLSCSPISGHRSVSWYQQTPGQGLQFLFEYFSETQRNKGNFPGRFSGRQFSNSRSEMNVSTLELGDSALYLCASSLDLWEREGPDTQYFGPGTRLTVL.

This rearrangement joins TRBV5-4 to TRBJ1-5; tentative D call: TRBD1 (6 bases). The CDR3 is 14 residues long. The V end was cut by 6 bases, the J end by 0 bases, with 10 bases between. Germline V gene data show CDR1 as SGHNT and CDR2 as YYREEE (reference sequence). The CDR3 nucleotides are TGTGCCAGCACAGGGGAAAATAGCAATCAGCCCCAGCATTTT. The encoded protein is CASTGENSNQPQHF.

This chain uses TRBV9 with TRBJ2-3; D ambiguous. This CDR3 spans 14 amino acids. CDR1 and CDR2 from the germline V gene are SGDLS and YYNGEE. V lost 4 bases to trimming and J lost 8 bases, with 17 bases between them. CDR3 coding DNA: TGTGCCAGCAGCCCAGGCGCCCCCAAGTCTACGCAGTATTTT. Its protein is CASSPGAPKSTQYF.

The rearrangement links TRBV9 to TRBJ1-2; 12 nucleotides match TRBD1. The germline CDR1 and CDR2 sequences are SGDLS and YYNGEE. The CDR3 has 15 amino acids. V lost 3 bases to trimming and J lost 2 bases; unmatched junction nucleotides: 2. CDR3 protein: CASSGGQGANYGYTF. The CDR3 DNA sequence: TGTGCCAGCAGCGGGGGACAGGGGGCCAACTATGGCTACACCTTC.

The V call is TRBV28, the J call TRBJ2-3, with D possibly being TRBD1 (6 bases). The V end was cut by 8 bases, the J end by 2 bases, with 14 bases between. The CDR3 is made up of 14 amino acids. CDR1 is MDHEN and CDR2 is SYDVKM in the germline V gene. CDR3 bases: TGTGCCAGCTCCCGAGACAGGAACACAGATACGCAGTATTTT. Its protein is CASSRDRNTDTQYF.

The CDR3 region has the DNA TGTGCCAGCAGCCCCGGACTGAGTAATTCACCCCTCCACTTT. Its protein product is CASSPGLSNSPLHF. The chain uses TRBV7-8 and TRBJ1-6; D gene unclear. The CDR3 has 14 amino acids. CDR1 SGHVS and CDR2 FQNEAQ come from the germline V gene. V was clipped by 5 bases and J by 6 bases, with 11 bases between them.

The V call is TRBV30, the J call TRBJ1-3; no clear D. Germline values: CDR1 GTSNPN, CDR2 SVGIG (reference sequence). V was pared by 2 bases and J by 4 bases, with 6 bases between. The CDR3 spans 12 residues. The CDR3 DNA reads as TGTGCCTGGAGTCCCACAGGAAACACCATATATTTT. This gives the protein CAWSPTGNTIYF.

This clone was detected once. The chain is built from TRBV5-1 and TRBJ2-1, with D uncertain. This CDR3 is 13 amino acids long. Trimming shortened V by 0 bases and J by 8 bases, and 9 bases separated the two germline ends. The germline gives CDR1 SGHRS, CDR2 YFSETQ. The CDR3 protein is CASSLGAAHEQFF. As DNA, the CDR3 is TGCGCCAGCAGCTTGGGCGCGGCCCATGAGCAGTTCTTC.

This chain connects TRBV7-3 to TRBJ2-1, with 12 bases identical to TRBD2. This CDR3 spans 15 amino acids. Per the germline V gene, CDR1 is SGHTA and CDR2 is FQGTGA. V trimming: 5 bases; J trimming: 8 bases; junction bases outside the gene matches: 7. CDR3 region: CASSPTSGSWDEQFF. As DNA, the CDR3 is TGTGCCAGCAGCCCGACTAGCGGGAGTTGGGATGAGCAGTTCTTC. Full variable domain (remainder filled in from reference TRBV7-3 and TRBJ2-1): GAGVSQTPSNKVTEKGKYVELRCDPISGHTALYWYRQSLGQGPEFLIYFQGTGAADDSGLPNDRFFAVRPEGSVSTLKIQRTERGDSAVYLCASSPTSGSWDEQFFGPGTRLTVL.

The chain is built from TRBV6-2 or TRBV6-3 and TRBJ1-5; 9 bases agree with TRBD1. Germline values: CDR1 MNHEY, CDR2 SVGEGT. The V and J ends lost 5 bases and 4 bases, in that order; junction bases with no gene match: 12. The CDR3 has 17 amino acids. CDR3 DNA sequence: TGTGCCAGCAGTCGGGTGGGACAGGGAGCCCCTAATCAGCCCCAGCATTTT. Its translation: CASSRVGQGAPNQPQHF.

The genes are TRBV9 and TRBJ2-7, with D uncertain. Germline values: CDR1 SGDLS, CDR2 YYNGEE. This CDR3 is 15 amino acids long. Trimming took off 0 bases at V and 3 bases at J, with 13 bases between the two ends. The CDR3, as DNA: TGTGCCAGCAGCGTAGCTCTAGGCCCCGGCTACGAGCAGTACTTC. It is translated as CASSVALGPGYEQYF. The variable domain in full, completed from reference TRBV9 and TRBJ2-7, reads DSGVTQTPKHLITATGQRVTLRCSPRSGDLSVYWYQQSLDQGLQFLIQYYNGEERAKGNILERFSAQQFPDLHSELNLSSLELGDSALYFCASSVALGPGYEQYFGPGTRLTVT.

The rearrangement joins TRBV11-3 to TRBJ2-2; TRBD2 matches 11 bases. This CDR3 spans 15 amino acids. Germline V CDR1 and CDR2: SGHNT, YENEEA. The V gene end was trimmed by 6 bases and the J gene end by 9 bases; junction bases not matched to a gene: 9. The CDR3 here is CASRVLAGVLWELFF. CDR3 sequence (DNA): TGTGCCAGCAGGGTACTAGCGGGAGTGTTGTGGGAGCTGTTTTTT. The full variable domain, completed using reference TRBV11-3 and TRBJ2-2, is EAGVVQSPRYKIIEKKQPVAFWCNPISGHNTLYWYLQNLGQGPELLIRYENEEAVDDSQLPKDRFSAERLKGVDSTLKIQPAELGDSAVYLCASRVLAGVLWELFFGEGSRLTVL.

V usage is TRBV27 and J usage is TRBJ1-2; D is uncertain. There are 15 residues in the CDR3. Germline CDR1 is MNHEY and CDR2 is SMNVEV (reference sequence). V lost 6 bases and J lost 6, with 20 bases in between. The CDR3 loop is CASSLRRGRLHGYTF. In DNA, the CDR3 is TGTGCCAGCAGCCTTCGGCGGGGTCGGCTTCATGGCTACACCTTC.

CDR3 coding DNA: TGTGCCAGCAGCCCCCTCCCGTCAGTCTACGAGCAGTACTTC. It translates to CASSPLPSVYEQYF. The rearrangement uses TRBV7-9 and TRBJ2-7, with D uncertain. Trimming stripped 5 bases from V and 3 bases from J, with 14 bases between. Germline loops: CDR1 SEHNR, CDR2 FQNEAQ (reference sequence). The CDR3 contains 14 residues.

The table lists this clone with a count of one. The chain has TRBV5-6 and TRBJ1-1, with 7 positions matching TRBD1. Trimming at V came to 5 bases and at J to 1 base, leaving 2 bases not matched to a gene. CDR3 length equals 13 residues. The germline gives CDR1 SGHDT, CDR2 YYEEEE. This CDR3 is CASSWDRNTEAFF. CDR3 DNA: TGTGCCAGCAGTTGGGACAGGAACACTGAAGCTTTCTTT.

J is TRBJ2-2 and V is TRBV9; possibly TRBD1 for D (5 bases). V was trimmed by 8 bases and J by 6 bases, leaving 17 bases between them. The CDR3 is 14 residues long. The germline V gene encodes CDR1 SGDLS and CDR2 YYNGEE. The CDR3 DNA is TGTGCCAGTGGCTCGGACAATCGGGCCGGGGAGCTGTTTTTT. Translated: CASGSDNRAGELFF.

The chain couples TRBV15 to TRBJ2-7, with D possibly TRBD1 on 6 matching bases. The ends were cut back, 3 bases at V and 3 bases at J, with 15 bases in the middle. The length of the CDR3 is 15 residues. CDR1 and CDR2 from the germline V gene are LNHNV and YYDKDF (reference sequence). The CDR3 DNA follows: TGTGCCACCAGCAGGTCTCAGGGGTTACTCTACGAGCAGTACTTC. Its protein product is CATSRSQGLLYEQYF.

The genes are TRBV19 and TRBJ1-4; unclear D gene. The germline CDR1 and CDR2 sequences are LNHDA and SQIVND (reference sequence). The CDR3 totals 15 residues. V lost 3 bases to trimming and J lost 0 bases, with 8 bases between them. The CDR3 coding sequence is TGTGCCAGTAGTATGTCGTCTGCAACTAATGAAAAACTGTTTTTT. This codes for CASSMSSATNEKLFF.

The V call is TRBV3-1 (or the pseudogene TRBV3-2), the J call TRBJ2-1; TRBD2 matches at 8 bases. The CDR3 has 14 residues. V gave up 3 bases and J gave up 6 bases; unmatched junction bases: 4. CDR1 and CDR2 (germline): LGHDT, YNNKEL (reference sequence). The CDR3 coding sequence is TGTGCCAGCAGCCAGCACGGGAGGGCCAATGAGCAGTTCTTC. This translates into CASSQHGRANEQFF.

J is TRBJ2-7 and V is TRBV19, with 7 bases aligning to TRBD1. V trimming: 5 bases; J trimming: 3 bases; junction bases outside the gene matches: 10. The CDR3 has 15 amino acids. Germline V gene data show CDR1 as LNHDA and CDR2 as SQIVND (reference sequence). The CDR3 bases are TGTGCCAGTAGTTTCTCCGACAGGGCGGGCTACGAGCAGTACTTC. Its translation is CASSFSDRAGYEQYF. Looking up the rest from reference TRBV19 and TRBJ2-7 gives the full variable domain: DGGITQSPKYLFRKEGQNVTLSCEQNLNHDAMYWYRQDPGQGLRLIYYSQIVNDFQKGDIAEGYSVSREKKESFPLTVTSAQKNPTAFYLCASSFSDRAGYEQYFGPGTRLTVT.

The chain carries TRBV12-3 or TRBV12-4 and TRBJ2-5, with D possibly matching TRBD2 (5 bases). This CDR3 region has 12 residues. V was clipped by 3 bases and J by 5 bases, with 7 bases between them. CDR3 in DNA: TGTGCCAGCAGTTTCTGGAGGGAGACCCAGTACTTC. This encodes CASSFWRETQYF.